The next 32 T cell receptor beta chains were all read from a single sample in a study of control samples from healthy donors and cancer patients. The table came from immunoSEQ multiplex PCR; TCRdb's copy has only in-frame clones and leaves some out. The table includes 78,000 or so clones, about 90% detected once. Sequenced sample: blood. These receptors were taken from a woman between 50 and 59 years old in good health.

J is TRBJ2-7 and V is TRBV27, with 8 bases that match TRBD2. The CDR3 runs to 13 residues. Germline V gene data show CDR1 as MNHEY and CDR2 as SMNVEV (reference sequence). The J segment lost 9 bases and the V segment lost 3 bases, leaving 7 bases of the junction unmatched. CDR3 loop: CASSFLGTSWQYF. CDR3 nucleotide sequence: TGTGCCAGCAGTTTTCTCGGGACTAGTTGGCAGTACTTC.

This chain links TRBV19 with TRBJ1-2, with 9 bases identical to TRBD1. The CDR3 totals 15 residues. The germline CDR1 and CDR2 sequences are LNHDA and SQIVND (reference sequence). V lost 2 bases and J lost 6; bases outside the gene matches: 7. In nucleotides, the CDR3 is TGTGCCAGTAGTATATATTCTGGGACAGGGAATGGCTACACCTTC. Translation: CASSIYSGTGNGYTF.

This rearrangement joins TRBV2 to TRBJ2-7, with 7 positions matching TRBD1. J lost 3 bases, V lost 6 bases, and 8 bases had no gene match. There are 14 residues in the CDR3. The germline V gene has CDR1 SNHLY and CDR2 FYNNEI. The DNA of the CDR3 is TGTGCCAGCAGGCGACAGGGTACCGACTACGAGCAGTACTTC. Its translation: CASRRQGTDYEQYF.

The V call is TRBV5-6, the J call TRBJ2-1, with D possibly TRBD2 on 6 matching bases. V lost 1 base, J lost 5 bases, and 16 bases lay in between. This CDR3 is built from 16 residues. CDR1 is SGHDT and CDR2 is YYEEEE in the germline V gene. CDR3 protein: CASSLLVAEPNNEQFF. CDR3 nucleotides: TGTGCCAGCAGCTTGTTGGTAGCGGAACCGAACAATGAGCAGTTCTTC.

The chain couples TRBV15 to TRBJ2-5, with D tentatively TRBD1 (5 bases). The CDR3 is 12 residues long. V lost 3 bases and J lost 5, with 7 bases in between. Per the germline V gene, CDR1 is LNHNV and CDR2 is YYDKDF (reference sequence). CDR3 sequence: CATSRGPETQYF. The CDR3 DNA follows: TGTGCCACCAGCAGGGGGCCCGAGACCCAGTACTTC.

This clone has only one observation. The J gene is TRBJ2-2, the V gene TRBV5-5; D is unresolved. Trimming cost V 2 bases and J 2 bases, with 7 bases left between them. CDR1 SGHKS and CDR2 YYEKEE come from the germline V gene (reference sequence). The CDR3 runs 14 residues. Written as DNA, the CDR3 is TGTGCCAGCAGCTTAAGTGACAACACCGGGGAGCTGTTTTTT. This encodes CASSLSDNTGELFF.

V is TRBV5-1 and J is TRBJ2-6; D unresolved. The V end was cut by 5 bases, the J end by 0 bases, with 6 bases between. Germline-derived CDR1 and CDR2 are SGHRS and YFSETQ. The CDR3 totals 14 residues. CDR3 loop: CASSGSSGANVLTF. As DNA, the CDR3 is TGCGCCAGCAGTGGCAGCTCTGGGGCCAACGTCCTGACTTTC.

This chain connects TRBV7-3 to TRBJ2-1; D uncertain. V was trimmed by 2 bases and J by 8 bases, leaving 13 bases between them. CDR3 length equals 14 residues. Germline assignment: CDR1 SGHTA and CDR2 FQGTGA. CDR3: CASSLDNSVYEQFF. DNA of the CDR3: TGTGCCAGCAGCTTAGATAACAGCGTATATGAGCAGTTCTTC.

The gene calls are TRBV30 and TRBJ2-1; D is perhaps TRBD1 (5 bases). The CDR3 runs 11 residues. Germline CDR1 GTSNPN, CDR2 SVGIG (reference sequence). Deletions cut 2 bases from V and 7 bases from J, with 6 bases between. CDR3 in DNA: TGTGCCTGGAGTAACAGGAATGAGCAGTTCTTC. This sequence encodes CAWSNRNEQFF.

This clone was seen once. The chain is built from TRBV12-3 or TRBV12-4 and TRBJ1-6; D is unclear. The V end was cut by 3 bases, the J end by 9 bases, with 9 bases between. CDR3 size: 13 residues. CDR3 loop: CASSFRPRSPLHF. The CDR3 region has the DNA TGTGCCAGCAGTTTTCGCCCACGTTCACCCCTCCACTTT.

V gene TRBV10-2 combines with J gene TRBJ2-5, with D perhaps being TRBD1 or TRBD2 (5 bases each). The germline V and J ends were trimmed by 11 bases and 3 bases, with 22 bases remaining between them. Germline CDR1 is WSHSY and CDR2 is SAAADI. CDR3 length equals 15 residues. CDR3 in DNA: TGCGCCGCCTGTGTGGGACGACGGGCCGAAGAGACCCAGTACTTC. Translated: CAACVGRRAEETQYF.

The V call is TRBV28, the J call TRBJ2-3; 7 positions agree with TRBD2. This CDR3 spans 15 amino acids. V was pared by 2 bases and J by 1 base, with 3 bases of the junction left unmatched. CDR1 and CDR2 from the germline V gene are MDHEN and SYDVKM. The CDR3 nucleotides are TGTGCCAGCAGTTTACGGCTAGCGGGCACAGATACGCAGTATTTT. Its protein product is CASSLRLAGTDTQYF. Using reference TRBV28 and TRBJ2-3 for the parts outside the CDR3, the full variable domain is DVKVTQSSRYLVKRTGEKVFLECVQDMDHENMFWYRQDPGLGLRLIYFSYDVKMKEKGDIPEGYSVSREKKERFSLILESASTNQTSMYLCASSLRLAGTDTQYFGPGTRLTVL.

The chain is built from TRBV19 and TRBJ1-1; a possible D gene is TRBD1 (5 bases). Germline lookup yields CDR1 LNHDA and CDR2 SQIVND (reference sequence). CDR3 length: 14 amino acids. Trimming left V 5 bases short and J 3 bases short, with 13 bases between. The DNA for the CDR3 is TGTGCCAGTAGTCATCAGCCAGGGTACACTGAAGCTTTCTTT. This encodes CASSHQPGYTEAFF.

The rearrangement joins TRBV11-2 to TRBJ2-1; TRBD1 agrees at 8 bases. Looked up from germline, CDR1 is SGHAT and CDR2 is FQNNGV. CDR3 size: 15 residues. V lost 4 bases to trimming and J lost 4 bases; unmatched junction nucleotides: 6. The CDR3: CASSSLWTGYNEQFF. In DNA form, the CDR3 reads TGTGCCAGCAGCTCCCTATGGACAGGGTACAATGAGCAGTTCTTC.

The chain links TRBV28 to TRBJ2-5, with 12 positions matching TRBD2. With 3 bases clipped from V and 1 base from J, the junction kept 3 bases outside the gene matches. The CDR3 length is 16 residues. Germline V gives CDR1 MDHEN, CDR2 SYDVKM. The CDR3 loop reads CASSLLAGGAQETQYF. DNA of the CDR3: TGTGCCAGCAGTTTGCTAGCGGGAGGGGCCCAAGAGACCCAGTACTTC.

The chain uses TRBV27 and TRBJ1-2; D is uncertain. The CDR3 is 13 amino acids. Germline V gene sequence: CDR1 MNHEY, CDR2 SMNVEV (reference sequence). Trimming took off 6 bases at V and 6 bases at J, with 14 bases between the two ends. CDR3 DNA sequence: TGTGCCAGCAGGGAGGCTGCCCTGAATGGCTACACCTTC. This codes for CASREAALNGYTF.

This clone was observed a single time. The V gene is TRBV18, the J gene TRBJ2-7, with 7 bases aligning to TRBD1. Unmatched junction bases numbered 5, after V lost 7 bases and J lost 2 bases. CDR1 and CDR2 from the germline V gene are KGHSH and LQKENI. The CDR3 is made up of 13 amino acids. Written as DNA, the CDR3 is TGTGCCAGCTTACCGGGACAGACCTACGAGCAGTACTTC. Translated, it gives CASLPGQTYEQYF.

The chain links TRBV5-1 to TRBJ1-2; D call uncertain. Germline V lookup: CDR1 SGHRS, CDR2 YFSETQ. The CDR3 extends over 13 amino acids. V dropped 1 base and J dropped 4 bases, with 8 bases sitting between them. CDR3 loop: CASSLSDLYGYTF. Here the CDR3 DNA reads TGCGCCAGCAGCTTGTCGGACCTCTATGGCTACACCTTC.

V gene TRBV4-2 combines with J gene TRBJ1-1; 9 positions agree with TRBD1. J was trimmed by 4 bases and V by 3 bases; bases with no gene match: 9. The germline V gene has CDR1 LGHNA and CDR2 YNFKEQ. The CDR3 has 16 residues. The CDR3 spells CASSHEDRGGGTEAFF. CDR3 sequence (DNA): TGTGCCAGCAGCCATGAGGACAGGGGAGGGGGCACTGAAGCTTTCTTT.

In nucleotides, the CDR3 is TGTGCCAGCAGAAGGACAGGAATTACAGATACGCAGTATTTT. Its translation is CASRRTGITDTQYF. This sequence joins TRBV6-5 and TRBJ2-3; the match to TRBD1 covers 7 bases. This CDR3 spans 14 amino acids. Germline lookup yields CDR1 MNHEY and CDR2 SVGAGI. The trim removed 6 bases at V and 3 bases at J, leaving 6 bases unmatched.

The J gene is TRBJ1-1, the V gene TRBV10-3; D gene uncertain. Per the germline V gene, CDR1 is ENHRY and CDR2 is SYGVKD. V was trimmed by 11 bases and J by 4 bases, leaving 14 bases between them. The CDR3 extends over 12 amino acids. The CDR3 region is CASREGITEAFF. The CDR3 DNA follows: TGTGCCTCACGAGAGGGTATCACTGAAGCTTTCTTT.

The table lists this clone with a few counts. The chain carries TRBV3-1 (or the pseudogene TRBV3-2) and TRBJ2-7; no definite D call. Germline values: CDR1 LGHDT, CDR2 YNNKEL (reference sequence). The CDR3 runs 12 residues. Trimming left V 5 bases short and J 2 bases short, with 7 bases between. The DNA of the CDR3 is TGTGCCAGCAGCACAGTTCCCTACGAGCAGTACTTC. It specifies CASSTVPYEQYF.

The rearrangement links TRBV21-1 to TRBJ1-2; the table calls TRBD1, which could not be checked here. TRBV21-1 is labeled a pseudogene. CDR3 length equals 16 residues. DNA of the CDR3: TGTGCCAGCAGCAAAGACGAAACAGGGGTCATCTATGGCTACACCTTC. The encoded protein is CASSKDETGVIYGYTF.

This clone turned up a few times. This chain links TRBV3-1 (or the pseudogene TRBV3-2) with TRBJ2-3; D is possibly TRBD1 or TRBD2 (5 bases each). This CDR3 spans 13 amino acids. V lost 3 bases and J 2 bases, leaving 6 bases between the germline ends. Germline CDR1 reads LGHDT; CDR2 reads YNNKEL (reference sequence). CDR3 protein: CASSQGDTDTQYF. The CDR3 DNA reads as TGTGCCAGCAGCCAGGGGGACACAGATACGCAGTATTTT.

This clone has just one count. The chain has TRBV7-9 and TRBJ1-4; D is undetermined. The CDR3 extends over 15 amino acids. Per germline, CDR1 SEHNR and CDR2 FQNEAQ (reference sequence). Trimming left V 6 bases short and J 3 bases short, with 14 bases between. CDR3 nucleotide sequence: TGTGCCAGCAGGCTGGGAGCGCGGGCTAATGAAAAACTGTTTTTT. As protein: CASRLGARANEKLFF.

The chain has TRBV10-3 and TRBJ2-7; 8 bases are a match to TRBD1. CDR3 length: 15 amino acids. The germline V gene has CDR1 ENHRY and CDR2 SYGVKD. The V and J ends lost 4 bases and 5 bases, in that order; junction bases with no gene match: 10. The CDR3 DNA sequence: TGTGCCATCAGTGGAACAGGACAGGGTCTCGACGAGCAGTACTTC. This sequence encodes CAISGTGQGLDEQYF.

The V call is TRBV19, the J call TRBJ2-2; maybe TRBD2 (5 bases). Germline CDR1 reads LNHDA; CDR2 reads SQIVND (reference sequence). V lost 1 base, J lost 1 base, and 10 bases lay in between. The CDR3 is 16 residues long. Here the CDR3 DNA reads TGTGCCAGTAGTATAGGGAGGAGCGGGAACACCGGGGAGCTGTTTTTT. Amino acids: CASSIGRSGNTGELFF.

This chain uses TRBV5-4 with TRBJ1-5; D gene ambiguous. Trimming shortened V by 2 bases and J by 4 bases, and 10 bases separated the two germline ends. There are 14 residues in the CDR3. The germline gives CDR1 SGHNT, CDR2 YYREEE (reference sequence). The CDR3, as DNA: TGTGCCAGCAGCTTCTTCGGGTCAAATCAGCCCCAGCATTTT. This sequence encodes CASSFFGSNQPQHF.

The chain is built from TRBV6-5 and TRBJ1-5; D is unclear. This CDR3 contains 16 residues. V dropped 0 bases and J dropped 0 bases, with 9 bases sitting between them. In germline, CDR1 is MNHEY, CDR2 SVGAGI. CDR3 sequence reads: CASSYSKPDSNQPQHF. For the CDR3, the DNA is TGTGCCAGCAGTTACTCGAAGCCGGATAGCAATCAGCCCCAGCATTTT.

The gene calls are TRBV5-6 and TRBJ1-2; 7 nucleotides match TRBD1. The germline gives CDR1 SGHDT, CDR2 YYEEEE. CDR3 length: 15 amino acids. With V trimmed by 4 bases and J by 2 bases, 8 bases remained unmatched. The CDR3 nucleotides are TGTGCCAGCAGCATGGGGACAGCAGGAAACTATGGCTACACCTTC. It specifies CASSMGTAGNYGYTF.

Regarding this clone: At the DNA level, this CDR3 is encoded by other sequences in the same sample as well. The genes are TRBV2 and TRBJ1-4; D might be TRBD1 (5 bases). CDR1 SNHLY and CDR2 FYNNEI come from the germline V gene. Trimming took 6 bases from V and 5 from J, leaving 13 bases between them. CDR3 length equals 14 residues. In nucleotides, the CDR3 is TGTGCCAGCAGAAGACAGAGCAACAATGAAAAACTGTTTTTT. Translation: CASRRQSNNEKLFF.

Only a few counts were recorded for this clone. The chain couples TRBV28 to TRBJ1-2; tentatively, D is TRBD1 (5 bases). The CDR3 loop spans 14 amino acids. Germline V gene sequence: CDR1 MDHEN, CDR2 SYDVKM. With 3 bases removed from V and 0 bases from J, the gap between germline ends came to 8 bases. DNA of the CDR3: TGTGCCAGCAGTTTCGGGGGAACTAACTATGGCTACACCTTC. Amino acids: CASSFGGTNYGYTF.